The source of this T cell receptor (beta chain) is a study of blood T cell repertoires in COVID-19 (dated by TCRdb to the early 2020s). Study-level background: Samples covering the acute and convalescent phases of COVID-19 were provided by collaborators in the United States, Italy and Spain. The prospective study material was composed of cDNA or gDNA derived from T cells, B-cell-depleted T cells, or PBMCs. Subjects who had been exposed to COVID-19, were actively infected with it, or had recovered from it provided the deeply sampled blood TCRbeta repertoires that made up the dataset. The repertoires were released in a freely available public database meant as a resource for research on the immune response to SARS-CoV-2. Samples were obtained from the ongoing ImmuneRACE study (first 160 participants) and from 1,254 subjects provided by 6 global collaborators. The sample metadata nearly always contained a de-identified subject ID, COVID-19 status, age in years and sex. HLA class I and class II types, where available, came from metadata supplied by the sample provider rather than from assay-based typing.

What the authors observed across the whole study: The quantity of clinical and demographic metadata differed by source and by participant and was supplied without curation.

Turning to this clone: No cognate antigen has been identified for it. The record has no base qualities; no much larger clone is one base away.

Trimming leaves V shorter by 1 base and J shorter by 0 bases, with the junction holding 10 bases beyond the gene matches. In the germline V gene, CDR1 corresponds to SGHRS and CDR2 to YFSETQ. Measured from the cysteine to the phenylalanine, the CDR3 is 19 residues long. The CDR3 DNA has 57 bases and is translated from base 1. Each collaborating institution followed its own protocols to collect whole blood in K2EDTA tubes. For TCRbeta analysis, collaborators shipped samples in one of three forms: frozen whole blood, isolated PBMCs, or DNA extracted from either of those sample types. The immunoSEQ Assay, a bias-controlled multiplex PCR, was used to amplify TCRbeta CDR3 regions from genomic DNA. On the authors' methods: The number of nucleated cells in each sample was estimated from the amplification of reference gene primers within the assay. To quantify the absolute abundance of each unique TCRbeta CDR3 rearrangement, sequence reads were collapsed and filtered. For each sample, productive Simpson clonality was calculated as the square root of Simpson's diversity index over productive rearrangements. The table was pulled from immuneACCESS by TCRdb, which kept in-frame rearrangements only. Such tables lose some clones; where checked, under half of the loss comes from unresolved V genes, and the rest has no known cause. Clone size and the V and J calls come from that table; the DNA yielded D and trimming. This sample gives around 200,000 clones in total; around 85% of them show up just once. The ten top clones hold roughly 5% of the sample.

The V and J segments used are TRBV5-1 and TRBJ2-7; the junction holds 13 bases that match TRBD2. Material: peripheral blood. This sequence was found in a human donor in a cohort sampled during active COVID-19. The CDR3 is CASSLQSGTSGTSSYEQYF. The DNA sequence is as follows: TGCGCCAGCAGCTTGCAATCCGGGACTAGCGGGACGAGCTCCTACGAGCAGTACTTC.